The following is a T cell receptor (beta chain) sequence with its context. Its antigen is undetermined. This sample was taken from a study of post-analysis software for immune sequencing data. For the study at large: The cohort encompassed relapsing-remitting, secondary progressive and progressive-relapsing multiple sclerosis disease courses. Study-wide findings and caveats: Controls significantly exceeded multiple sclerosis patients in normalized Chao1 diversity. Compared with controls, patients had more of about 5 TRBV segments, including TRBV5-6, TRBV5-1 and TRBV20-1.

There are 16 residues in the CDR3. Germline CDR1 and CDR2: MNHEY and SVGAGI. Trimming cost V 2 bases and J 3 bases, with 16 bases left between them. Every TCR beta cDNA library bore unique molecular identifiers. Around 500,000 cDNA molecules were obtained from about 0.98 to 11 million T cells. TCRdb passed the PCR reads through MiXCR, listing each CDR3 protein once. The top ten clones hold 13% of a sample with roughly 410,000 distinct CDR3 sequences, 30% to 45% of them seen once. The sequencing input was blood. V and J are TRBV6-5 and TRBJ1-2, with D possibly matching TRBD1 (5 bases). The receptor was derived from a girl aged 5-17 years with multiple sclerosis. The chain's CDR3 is CASSYGYLDRDYGYTF. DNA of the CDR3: TGTGCCAGCAGTTACGGGTATTTAGACAGAGACTATGGCTACACCTTC.